This T cell receptor beta chain was recorded in a study of blood T cell repertoires in COVID-19. At the level of the study: Sites in the United States, Italy and Spain provided acute and convalescent COVID-19 samples.

J lost 4 bases, V lost 4 bases, and 10 bases had no gene match. The CDR3 extends over 17 amino acids. From germline, CDR1 is LGHDT and CDR2 YNNKEL (reference sequence). TCRdb keeps only in-frame clones here, not all; method: immunoSEQ multiplex PCR. The data hold fewer than 250,000 clones, with about 82% observed a single time. The source of this sequence is a man aged 55 to 70 with COVID-19, enrolled during active disease. The chain joins TRBV3-1 (or the pseudogene TRBV3-2) to TRBJ2-1, with 10 nucleotides matching TRBD2. Sequenced material: peripheral blood. The CDR3 protein is CASSPPSGSRGYNEQFF. The CDR3, as DNA: TGTGCCAGCAGCCCCCCTAGCGGGAGCCGGGGATACAATGAGCAGTTCTTC.